This T cell receptor beta chain was sequenced for a study of blood T cells in healthy people across ages. With regard to this clonotype: The junction differs from germline at one of its ends, possibly a read error.

Primed by a sample-barcoded 5' primer and a J-beta primer mix, a second PCR proceeded for 7 to 11 cycles. Every cDNA molecule carried a tag from a template-switch adaptor bearing 12 random nucleotides. Each CDR3 protein is one row after TCRdb ran MiXCR on the 5' RACE reads. This table has hundreds of thousands of distinct CDR3 sequences, approximately 65% appearing once. Every sample had a minimum of 6.5 million PBMCs isolated. Germline V gene sequence: CDR1 LGHNA, CDR2 YSLEER. The CDR3 spans 17 residues. V usage is TRBV4-3 and J usage is TRBJ2-4; TRBD2 might be the D (5 bases). The clonotype originates from a man between 25 and 39 years old in good health. The sample taken for sequencing was blood. In DNA, the CDR3 is TGCGCCAGCGGCCAAGATGGGCAGGACTTAGCCAAAAACATTCAGTACTTC. As protein: CASGQDGQDLAKNIQYF.